The clone carrying this T cell receptor beta chain was seen a handful of times. Antigen unknown. The entry originates in a study of beta chain features in type 1 diabetes. Study details: Across the samples, roughly 99 million sorted cells were examined in total.

Naive, central memory, regulatory and stem cell-like memory cells within the CD4+ compartment were sorted using CD45RO/CCR7/CD25/CD127/CD95/CD27. V lost 10 bases and J lost 2, with 13 bases in between. The germline gives CDR1 MNHNS, CDR2 SASEGT. The CDR3 loop spans 13 amino acids. Overall study findings and caveats: Shortening of TCRB CDR3s, moderate but significant, appeared in all four CD4+ subsets of Type 1 diabetes patients. Patients with type 1 diabetes carried fewer insertions and had more deletions at their VDJ junctions.

The study reverse transcribed the entire isolated RNA, so it sequenced expressed TCRB transcripts. TCRdb's copy holds only in-frame clones and misses some; the assay was immunoSEQ multiplex PCR. This table holds about 370,000 clones, over 12% found once. This chain joins TRBV6-1 and TRBJ2-3; the D gene is possibly TRBD1 (6 bases). The sequencing sample was made of naive CD4+ T cells from blood. The origin of this receptor is a young woman in good health. This chain's CDR3 is CAILDSYTDTQYF. The CDR3 bases are TGTGCCATCCTGGACAGCTACACAGATACGCAGTATTTT.